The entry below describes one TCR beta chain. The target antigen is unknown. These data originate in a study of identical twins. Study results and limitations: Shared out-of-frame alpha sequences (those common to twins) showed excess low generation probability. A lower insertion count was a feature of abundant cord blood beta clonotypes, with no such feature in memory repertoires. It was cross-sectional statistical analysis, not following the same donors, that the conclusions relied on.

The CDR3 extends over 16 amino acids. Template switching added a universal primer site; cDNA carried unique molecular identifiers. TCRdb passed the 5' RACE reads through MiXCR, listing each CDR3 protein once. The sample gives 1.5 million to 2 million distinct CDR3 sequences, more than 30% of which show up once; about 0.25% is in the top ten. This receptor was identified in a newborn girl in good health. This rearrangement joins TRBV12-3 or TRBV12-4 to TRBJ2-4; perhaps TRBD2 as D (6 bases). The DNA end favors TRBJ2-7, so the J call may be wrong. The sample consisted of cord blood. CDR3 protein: CASSLPLLEGAGEQYF. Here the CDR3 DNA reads TGTGCCAGCAGTTTACCCCTCCTAGAGGGAGCGGGCGAGCAGTACTTC.